The present T cell receptor beta chain was sequenced within a study of radiation and T cells in renal cell carcinoma. Study-level points and caveats: No pretreatment tumor biopsies were available for baseline clonotypes. Top tumor clonotypes rose in blood 2 weeks post-radiation, then contracted.

The time point was: baseline pretreatment blood. Stated treatment: 15 Gy SBRT to primary tumor, nephrectomy 4 weeks later. This renal cell carcinoma was of the clear cell type. Method: immunoSEQ multiplex PCR; TCRdb's copy keeps in-frame clones and lacks some. The data contain about 130,000 clones, 70% to 90% of them singletons. The junction had 10 bases not matched to a gene; V was cut back by 5 bases and J by 3 bases. The CDR3 sequence is 17 residues long. Germline CDR1 and CDR2: PRHDT and FYEKMQ (reference sequence). A word on this clone: Its antigen remains unidentified.

This specimen was blood, taken from a patient whose treatment included radiotherapy and nephrectomy. This TCR came from a woman in her 50s with renal cell carcinoma. V gene TRBV13 combines with J gene TRBJ2-2, with 9 nucleotides matching TRBD2. The CDR3 DNA follows: TGTGCCAGCAGCGTCACGAACGCGGGGGGGGACACCGGGGAGCTGTTTTTT. This translates into CASSVTNAGGDTGELFF.